This T cell receptor beta chain was captured in a study of blood T cell repertoires in COVID-19. Study at large: PBMCs, B-cell-depleted T cells, or T cells provided the cDNA or gDNA that made up the material.

TCRdb's copy holds only in-frame clones and misses some; the assay was immunoSEQ multiplex PCR. The sample lists 250,000 or so clones; about 91% were seen once. A few counts support this clone. The germline CDR1 and CDR2 sequences are SGDLS and YYNGEE. Between the trimmed V and J ends, which lost 3 bases and 10 bases, there was a span of 23 bases. This CDR3 is 16 amino acids long. The chain has TRBV9 and TRBJ2-1; D may be TRBD1 (6 bases). The sequenced sample was PBMCs or T cells enriched from blood (not recorded which). This TCR derives from a man aged 40-49 years who had been exposed to COVID-19. In nucleotides, the CDR3 is TGTGCCAGCAGCGCCCCCGGACAGATAACTACAAACGAGCAGTTCTTC. It is translated as CASSAPGQITTNEQFF.